This T cell receptor beta chain was sequenced for a study of T cells after posttransplantation cyclophosphamide. Trimming cost V 3 bases and J 4 bases; bases outside gene matches: 8. Germline CDR1 and CDR2: SGHRS and YFSETQ. There are 15 residues in the CDR3. Assay used: immunoSEQ multiplex PCR; TCRdb lists only in-frame clones, some missing. The sample holds more than 20,000 clones, about 82% seen once. The sequence was collected from an older woman with a blood cancer, CMV-positive, and with a related stem cell donor. V usage is TRBV5-1 and J usage is TRBJ1-1, with TRBD1 matching over 8 bases. Input material: PBMCs. CDR3 in amino acids: CASSSTIGQGTEAFF. The CDR3 bases are TGCGCCAGCAGCTCCACCATAGGACAGGGCACTGAAGCTTTCTTT.